The next 20 T cell receptor beta chains were all read from a single sample in a study of T-cell memory formation after mild COVID-19. TCRdb reprocessed the 5' RACE reads with MiXCR, giving one entry per CDR3 protein. The sample consists of 350,000 to 550,000 distinct CDR3 sequences, roughly 18% of them appearing once. Specimen: PBMCs or a T cell subset sorted from them (not recorded which). These receptors were collected from a man aged 18-30 years who had mild COVID-19 (a few samples of this study predate the infection). Cell type and time point are not known.

The chain couples TRBV7-8 to TRBJ2-2; 9 bases are a match to TRBD1. The germline V gene encodes CDR1 SGHVS and CDR2 FQNEAQ. Trimming at V came to 5 bases and at J to 5 bases, leaving 6 bases not matched to a gene. The CDR3 runs 15 residues. This CDR3 is CASSTRDRVTGELFF. In DNA, the CDR3 is TGTGCCAGCAGCACCCGGGACAGGGTAACCGGGGAGCTGTTTTTT.

V and J are TRBV5-1 and TRBJ2-1, with 7 bases aligning to TRBD1. The CDR3 loop spans 14 amino acids. V was pared by 8 bases and J by 4 bases, with 9 bases of the junction left unmatched. The V gene's germline CDR1 is SGHRS and CDR2 YFSETQ. CDR3 in DNA: TGCGCCAGTACAAGGGGGCATGGATACAATGAGCAGTTCTTC. Protein: CASTRGHGYNEQFF.

Concerning this clonotype: An end of the junction does not agree with germline; a read error may underlie this. This chain links TRBV7-7 with TRBJ2-2, with 8 bases fitting TRBD2. The CDR3 contains 17 residues. Germline-derived CDR1 and CDR2 are SSHAT and FNYEAQ (reference sequence). The CDR3 coding sequence is TGTGCTAGCAGCCCTAGGAGCGGGGGCTTGTCCACCGGGGAGCTGTTTTTT. It translates to CASSPRSGGLSTGELFF.

This clonotype has a handful of counts. The chain is built from TRBV5-6 and TRBJ2-1; the D gene is possibly TRBD2 (5 bases). V was shortened by 2 bases and J by 6 bases, with 21 bases between the two germline ends. CDR1 and CDR2 (germline): SGHDT, YYEEEE. This CDR3 has 17 residues. CDR3 sequence: CASSLTVRTRSRNEQFF. Here the CDR3 DNA reads TGTGCCAGCAGCTTAACCGTTCGCACTAGGTCCCGCAATGAGCAGTTCTTC.

This sequence joins TRBV12-3 or TRBV12-4 and TRBJ2-5; no clear D. Trimming took 0 bases from V and 2 from J, leaving 10 bases between them. The CDR3 runs 15 residues. Written as DNA, the CDR3 is TGTGCCAGCAGTTTAGCTCCCAGCATTCAAGAGACCCAGTACTTC. It codes for CASSLAPSIQETQYF.

V usage is TRBV5-1 and J usage is TRBJ2-3; 8 bases map to TRBD1. Germline-derived CDR1 and CDR2 are SGHRS and YFSETQ. V was pared by 7 bases and J by 5 bases, with 12 bases of the junction left unmatched. The CDR3 sequence is 15 residues long. CDR3: CASGPQGAQVDTQYF. CDR3 DNA sequence: TGCGCCAGCGGACCCCAGGGGGCCCAGGTAGATACGCAGTATTTT.

This clonotype occurred a few times. The gene calls are TRBV20-1 and TRBJ1-4; D is possibly TRBD1 (5 bases). Germline assignment: CDR1 DFQATT and CDR2 SNEGSKA (reference sequence). The CDR3 is made up of 12 amino acids. V lost 1 base and J 14 bases, leaving 14 bases between the germline ends. CDR3 sequence (DNA): TGCAGTGCTAGAGGGGCGGGGGGAGAGCTGTTTTTT. It is translated as CSARGAGGELFF.

This clonotype has a count of ten or more. The chain links TRBV10-2 to TRBJ2-3; no clear D. The germline V and J ends were trimmed by 11 bases and 0 bases, with 21 bases remaining between them. Per the germline V gene, CDR1 is WSHSY and CDR2 is SAAADI. There are 16 residues in the CDR3. CDR3 sequence: CASRRLAPDSTDTQYF. CDR3 nucleotides: TGCGCCTCCCGGCGGCTGGCACCAGATAGCACAGATACGCAGTATTTT.

The J gene is TRBJ2-1, the V gene TRBV29-1, with TRBD1 matching 9 bases. V gave up 7 bases and J gave up 5 bases; unmatched junction bases: 6. The germline CDR1 and CDR2 sequences are SQVTM and ANQGSEA. The CDR3 sequence is 13 residues long. Written as DNA, the CDR3 is TGCAGCGCGGGGACAGGGTGGAACAATGAGCAGTTCTTC. Amino acids: CSAGTGWNNEQFF.

The gene calls are TRBV4-3 and TRBJ1-5, with a tentative D call TRBD1 (5 bases). With 1 base removed from V and 0 bases from J, the gap between germline ends came to 28 bases. CDR3 length: 22 amino acids. CDR1 is LGHNA, CDR2 YSLEER, per germline. CDR3 in amino acids: CASSQVTVGVSNRKDSNQPQHF. The CDR3 coding sequence is TGCGCCAGCAGCCAAGTCACAGTGGGGGTCTCCAACCGTAAGGATAGCAATCAGCCCCAGCATTTT.

This clonotype was seen more than once but under ten times. The V gene is TRBV7-9, the J gene TRBJ2-5; no firm D call. Germline CDR1 and CDR2: SEHNR and FQNEAQ (reference sequence). V was trimmed by 2 bases and J by 1 base, leaving 14 bases between them. This CDR3 is 16 amino acids long. CDR3 in DNA: TGTGCCAGCAGCTTATCTAACGTTAGGAGCCAAGAGACCCAGTACTTC. It encodes CASSLSNVRSQETQYF.

The chain couples TRBV24-1 to TRBJ1-1, with D hard to call. The CDR3 covers 13 residues. Between the trimmed V and J ends, which lost 5 bases and 0 bases, there was a span of 6 bases. Germline V gene data show CDR1 as KGHDR and CDR2 as SFDVKD. CDR3 residues: CATSAGLNTEAFF. CDR3 DNA: TGTGCCACCAGTGCAGGATTGAACACTGAAGCTTTCTTT.

The V call is TRBV5-4, the J call TRBJ1-3; D might be TRBD1 (6 bases). Trimming left V 1 base short and J 0 bases short, with 14 bases between. Germline V gene sequence: CDR1 SGHNT, CDR2 YYREEE (reference sequence). The CDR3 is 17 residues long. The CDR3 protein is CASSLYGGGPSGNTIYF. The CDR3 bases are TGTGCCAGCAGCTTGTATGGGGGGGGCCCCTCTGGAAACACCATATATTTT.

This clonotype showed up many times. The chain employs TRBV9 and TRBJ2-3; no definite D call. Germline V lookup: CDR1 SGDLS, CDR2 YYNGEE. V shed 2 bases and J shed 5 bases, with 15 bases lying between them. This CDR3 is built from 15 residues. The CDR3 region has the DNA TGTGCCAGCAGCGTCGGGCCCCAAGGCGGAGATACGCAGTATTTT. Protein sequence: CASSVGPQGGDTQYF.

This clonotype was seen a handful of times. The chain joins TRBV7-9 to TRBJ1-1; 9 bases line up with TRBD1. With V trimmed by 5 bases and J by 7 bases, 5 bases remained unmatched. The CDR3 loop spans 13 amino acids. Germline V gene data show CDR1 as SEHNR and CDR2 as FQNEAQ (reference sequence). CDR3 nucleotides: TGTGCCAGCAGCGCGGGACAGGGCTTTGAAGCTTTCTTT. Protein: CASSAGQGFEAFF.

The chain joins TRBV20-1 to TRBJ2-1; D gene unclear. Germline CDR1 reads DFQATT; CDR2 reads SNEGSKA (reference sequence). Trimming stripped 0 bases from V and 7 bases from J, with 13 bases between. The CDR3 contains 14 residues. Here the CDR3 reads CSARDTPKENEQFF. CDR3 in DNA: TGCAGTGCTAGAGATACCCCTAAGGAGAATGAGCAGTTCTTC.

DNA for the CDR3: TGTGCCAGCAGCTACAACCAGGGACCCGAGACCCAGTACTTC. Translation gives CASSYNQGPETQYF. The chain combines TRBV11-2 with TRBJ2-5, with D perhaps matching TRBD1 or TRBD2 (5 bases each). Trimming removed 4 bases from V and 5 bases from J, with 14 bases in between. Germline loops: CDR1 SGHAT, CDR2 FQNNGV. This CDR3 is built from 14 residues.

The chain recombines TRBV10-3 with TRBJ1-4; 9 nucleotides line up with TRBD1. Trimming took 2 bases from V and 8 from J; bases not matched to a gene: 6. This CDR3 region has 15 residues. Germline CDR1 is ENHRY and CDR2 is SYGVKD. The CDR3 DNA sequence: TGTGCCATCAGTGAGGCTCCGGGACAGGGAGAAAAACTGTTTTTT. It is translated as CAISEAPGQGEKLFF.

The chain has TRBV12-3 or TRBV12-4 and TRBJ2-5, with D maybe TRBD2 (5 bases). V shed 6 bases and J shed 0 bases, with 11 bases lying between them. This CDR3 spans 14 amino acids. The CDR3 is CASSPGEYQETQYF. The CDR3 nucleotides read TGTGCCAGCAGCCCCGGGGAGTACCAAGAGACCCAGTACTTC.

In nucleotides, the CDR3 is TGCGCCAGCAGGTATGGGGCCAACGTCCTGACTTTC. Its protein product is CASRYGANVLTF. V is TRBV5-1 and J is TRBJ2-6, with no clear D. This CDR3 contains 12 residues. V was trimmed by 5 bases and J by 3 bases, leaving 3 bases between them. Germline V gene data show CDR1 as SGHRS and CDR2 as YFSETQ.